Listed here are 5 T cell receptor beta chains from one sample, sequenced in a study of blood T cells in healthy people across ages. Primers used in a second PCR of roughly 7 to 11 cycles were a sample-barcoded 5' primer and a J-beta primer mix. TCRdb ran MiXCR on the 5' RACE reads and lists one entry per CDR3 protein. This table holds just under 900,000 distinct CDR3 sequences, around 26% found once. Material for sequencing was blood. These TCRs come from a woman older than 75 in good health.

DNA for the CDR3: TGTGCCAGCAGCTTGGATACGGGGGTACAGGGCACCGGGGAGCTGTTTTTT. Translated: CASSLDTGVQGTGELFF. The chain has TRBV7-9 and TRBJ2-2; D might be TRBD1 or TRBD2, each matching 6 bases. Germline CDR1 is SEHNR and CDR2 is FQNEAQ (reference sequence). There are 17 residues in the CDR3. V was trimmed by 3 bases and J by 4 bases, leaving 18 bases between them.

This clonotype was seen more than once but under ten times. The chain couples TRBV7-9 to TRBJ1-1; D remains ambiguous. The germline V gene encodes CDR1 SEHNR and CDR2 FQNEAQ (reference sequence). The CDR3 has 13 amino acids. V dropped 5 bases and J dropped 7 bases, with 14 bases sitting between them. In nucleotides, the CDR3 is TGTGCCAGCAGCAGGAGTTATAACGGTGAAGCTTTCTTT. Translating gives CASSRSYNGEAFF. The entire variable domain, with the rest obtained from reference TRBV7-9 and TRBJ1-1, is as follows: DTGVSQNPRHKITKRGQNVTFRCDPISEHNRLYWYRQTLGQGPEFLTYFQNEAQLEKSRLLSDRFSAERPKGSFSTLEIQRTEQGDSAMYLCASSRSYNGEAFFGQGTRLTVV.

As regards this clonotype: The junction shows a germline mismatch at one end, possibly a read error. V is TRBV7-2 and J is TRBJ2-5, with D perhaps TRBD2 (6 bases). The germline V gene encodes CDR1 SGHTA and CDR2 FQGNSA. The CDR3 contains 13 residues. CDR3 amino acids: CANRQGGGETRYF. The CDR3 DNA is TGTGCCAACAGGCAGGGAGGAGGAGAGACCCGGTACTTC.

As for this clonotype: A much larger clone differs from this one at a single base, so this may be a read error. The chain recombines TRBV27 with TRBJ1-2; 7 bases align to TRBD1. The CDR3 sequence is 14 residues long. Trimming took 6 bases from V and 8 from J; bases not matched to a gene: 12. CDR1 is MNHEY, CDR2 SMNVEV, per germline (reference sequence). The CDR3 reads CASRRNDRAGGYTF. The CDR3 DNA is TGTGCCAGCAGGAGAAACGACAGGGCTGGAGGCTACACCTTC.

This clonotype occurred many times. This chain connects TRBV9 to TRBJ2-3, with D tentatively TRBD1 (5 bases). CDR1 and CDR2 (germline): SGDLS, YYNGEE. V lost 5 bases to trimming and J lost 0 bases, with 10 bases between them. The CDR3 covers 14 residues. The CDR3 coding sequence is TGTGCCAGCAGGGCCTCAGGGAGCACAGATACGCAGTATTTT. Translating gives CASRASGSTDTQYF.